What follows describes a single TCR beta chain. Its cognate antigen is unknown. The sample has other DNA sequences that encode this CDR3 too. Negatively enriched CD4+ T cells were divided by CD45RA into naive and memory. The data originate from a study of shared clonotypes between healthy human individuals. V lost 5 bases to trimming and J lost 7 bases; unmatched junction nucleotides: 5. Per the germline V gene, CDR1 is MNHNS and CDR2 is SASEGT. The CDR3 totals 13 residues. Study-wide results and caveats: Larger estimated richness was generally recorded for naive subsets relative to memory subsets. Clonotypes shared by all four sorted-subset donors had higher generation probabilities than non-shared clonotypes.

The method was immunoSEQ multiplex PCR; TCRdb's version includes in-frame clones alone and lacks a portion of them. The sample shows more than 900,000 clones, 75% to 85% of them seen only once. Sequenced input: memory CD4+ T cells from PBMCs. Subset denoted: CD45RA-negative fraction. This TCR derives from a man aged 18 to 30 in good health. Some clones in this sample may be carry-over from other donors' samples. The genes are TRBV6-1 and TRBJ1-5; 7 nucleotides align to TRBD1. CDR3 sequence (DNA): TGTGCCAGCAGTAAACAGGGGAACCAGCCCCAGCATTTT. Translating it yields CASSKQGNQPQHF.